This TCR beta chain appears in the sequencing data of a study of cytomegalovirus exposure and HLA in healthy donors. Study overall: There were 85 million or so unique TCRs (from HLA-typed donors) in an early data release. Whole-study results and caveats: In a later analysis, a missense DCLRE1C variant was linked to TCR beta V- and J-gene trimming.

CDR1 is SGDLS, CDR2 YYNGEE, per germline. The CDR3 length is 15 residues. The V end was cut by 2 bases, the J end by 5 bases, with 16 bases between. Researchers ran the PCR with 60 Vbeta and 13 Jbeta primers. The authors' processing: Later analysis identified 65 million to 80 million unique TCR beta chains, about 10 million shared. Clones were sequenced by immunoSEQ multiplex PCR, and TCRdb holds only the in-frame ones, with some missing. V and J calls and clone size come straight from that table; D and trimming were deduced from the DNA. The sample yields about 140,000 clones, more than 75% seen once. This clone was seen a single time. Antigen: not known.

The sequence was collected from a male donor in good health and CMV-seronegative. The rearrangement links TRBV9 to TRBJ2-5; TRBD2 is a possible D gene (5 bases). Material for sequencing was PBMCs. CDR3 in amino acids: CASSVSTGGGETQYF. CDR3 coding DNA: TGTGCCAGCAGCGTCTCGACCGGAGGTGGGGAGACCCAGTACTTC.